This TCR beta chain was retrieved from a study of T cell responses to AZD1222 COVID-19 vaccine. Whole-study findings and limits: Across the whole spike, CD4 TCRs peaked at regions 160-218 and 743-854. White British people made up most donors, females outnumbered males, and clonal diversity was possibly underestimated. Repertoire collection took place solely once the T cell response had peaked.

Comment on this clone: What it binds is not known.

The assay was immunoSEQ multiplex PCR, and TCRdb's table has in-frame clones only and misses some. Altogether approximately 180,000 clones are present, 88% being singletons, with the ten largest covering roughly 26%. The V end was cut by 6 bases, the J end by 9 bases, with 20 bases between. Germline loops: CDR1 MNHEY, CDR2 SVGAGI. This CDR3 region has 15 residues. The specimen comprised peripheral blood, sampled 28 days after the second AZD1222 dose. The sequence came from an adult who received the AZD1222 COVID-19 vaccine. This chain uses TRBV6-5 with TRBJ2-2; perhaps D is TRBD1 or TRBD2 (6 bases each). CDR3 nucleotides: TGTGCCAGCAGCTACACCAGCTCGGGGGCCCGGGAGCTGTTTTTT. Its protein product is CASSYTSSGARELFF.